Given below is one T cell receptor beta chain in context. The data stem from a study of blood T cell repertoires in COVID-19. The overall study: COVID-19 samples, acute and convalescent, were from the United States, Italy and Spain. From T cells, B-cell-depleted T cells, or PBMCs came the material, which was cDNA or gDNA.

Original processing notes: Researchers report that nucleated cell counts were estimated from reference gene primer amplification. Repertoires were generated with immunoSEQ multiplex PCR, while TCRdb's copy carries only in-frame clones and drops some. D and trimming come from the DNA, and the V and J calls and clone size come from that table. The sample records around 380,000 clones, about 80% being singletons. Germline V gives CDR1 MGHRA, CDR2 YSYEKL. CDR3 length: 17 amino acids. J lost 3 bases, V lost 4 bases, and 10 bases had no gene match. The V gene is TRBV4-1, the J gene TRBJ2-3; TRBD1 matches 10 bases. The sequenced material came from peripheral blood. The source is a human donor with acute or convalescent COVID-19. The donor label of this sample is uncertain. The CDR3 DNA is TGCGCCAGCAGCCGTACCGGGACAGGGGAATCGACAGATACGCAGTATTTT. This codes for CASSRTGTGESTDTQYF.